Listed below are T cell receptor beta chains from one sample, sequenced in a study of CD8 T cells in Susac syndrome. TCRdb ran MiXCR on the immunoSEQ multiplex PCR reads and lists one entry per CDR3 protein. The sample includes 120,000 or so distinct CDR3 sequences, over 85% of them seen just once. Sequenced input: CD8+ T cells from PBMCs. The source is a human donor with Susac syndrome. The CDR3 runs from the conserved cysteine through the conserved F or W. D genes are given only for firm matches. A row's size may be missing; if present it is once, few, many or a size class.

abundance,j_gene,d_gene,v_gene,CDR3nt,CDR3aa
.,TRBJ2-7,TRBD2,TRBV9,TGTGCCAGCAGCCCGGGGCGGGAGATCGTCCGATACGAGCAGTACTTC,CASSPGREIVRYEQYF
once,TRBJ2-1,TRBD1,TRBV28,TGTGCCAGCAGTTTATCGACAGGGCCCTACAATGAGCAGTTCTTC,CASSLSTGPYNEQFF
.,TRBJ2-3,TRBD2,TRBV3-1,TGTGCCAGCAGCCAAGAAACTAGCGGGGGGCTACCCACAGATACGCAGTATTTT,CASSQETSGGLPTDTQYF
.,TRBJ2-5,TRBD2,TRBV7-7,TGTGCTAGCAGCGCGGCGGGGGGGGAGACCCAGTACTTC,CASSAAGGETQYF
once,TRBJ1-1,.,TRBV6-5,TGTGCCAGCAGTGGGGGGCACCTTGGCGCTTTCTTT,CASSGGHLGAFF
.,TRBJ2-5,.,TRBV7-8,TGTGCCAGCAGCTTAGGAACTTGGGAGCGGGAGACCCAGTACTTC,CASSLGTWERETQYF
.,TRBJ1-1,.,TRBV5-4,TGTGCCAGCAGCTCGCAGGGATTAGCTTTCTTT,CASSSQGLAFF
.,TRBJ2-5,.,TRBV20-1,TGCAGTGCTGGAGTACAGGGCAGGGAGACCCAGTACTTC,CSAGVQGRETQYF
.,TRBJ1-1,.,TRBV20-1,TGCAGTGCTAAGGAGAACACTGAAGCTTTCTTT,CSAKENTEAFF
.,TRBJ1-2,.,TRBV19,TGTGCCAGTAGTATTTGGGGCTATGGCTACACCTTC,CASSIWGYGYTF
.,TRBJ2-6,.,TRBV21-1,TGTGCCAGCAGCAAAGGGTGGACAGTGATCTCTGGGGCCAACGTCCTGACTTTC,CASSKGWTVISGANVLTF
.,TRBJ2-5,TRBD2,TRBV12-3/TRBV12-4,TGTGCCAGCAGTTTAGGTCGTCTAGCGGAAGAGACCCAGTACTTC,CASSLGRLAEETQYF
.,TRBJ1-1,.,TRBV24-1,TGTGCCACCAGTGATTCTGGGAACACTGAAGCTTTCTTT,CATSDSGNTEAFF
.,TRBJ1-3,.,TRBV27,TGTGCCAGCAAGGAAGGAAACACCATATATTTT,CASKEGNTIYF
.,TRBJ2-3,.,TRBV28,TGTGCCAGCAGTTTGAGACTAGTTAGGAGCACAGATACGCAGTATTTT,CASSLRLVRSTDTQYF
.,TRBJ1-1,.,TRBV19,TGTGCCACCTTCACAAGGAACACTGAAGCTTTCTTT,CATFTRNTEAFF
.,TRBJ2-1,TRBD2,TRBV29-1,TGCAGCGTTGTAAGCGGGAGGGCCGATGAGCAGTTCTTC,CSVVSGRADEQFF
.,TRBJ2-7,.,TRBV13,TGTGCCAGCAGCCATGGGGAGGAGGAGGGCGAGCAGTACTTC,CASSHGEEEGEQYF
once,TRBJ2-7,.,TRBV9,TGTGCCAGCAGCGGAACTACGCTGGAGCAGTACTTC,CASSGTTLEQYF
.,TRBJ1-2,.,TRBV7-9,TGTGCCAGCAGCTCGGACTTCTATGGCTACACCTTC,CASSSDFYGYTF
.,TRBJ2-3,TRBD2,TRBV5-1,TGCGCCAGCAGCGCCGGGCGGGGGTCGGGCACAGATACGCAGTATTTT,CASSAGRGSGTDTQYF
.,TRBJ2-3,.,TRBV7-9,TGTGCCAGCACCACGGCCGCCACAGATACGCAGTATTTT,CASTTAATDTQYF
.,TRBJ2-3,.,TRBV6-2/TRBV6-3,TGTGCCCGTAGTTCGGACCCCGGCACAGATACGCAGTATTTT,CARSSDPGTDTQYF
.,TRBJ2-7,TRBD1,TRBV6-5,TGTGCCAGCAGTTACGGGACAGGGTACTACGAGCAGTACTTC,CASSYGTGYYEQYF
.,TRBJ2-3,TRBD2,TRBV4-1,TGCGCCAGCAGCAGAGGACTAGCGGGATGGGATACGCAGTATTTT,CASSRGLAGWDTQYF
.,TRBJ2-7,TRBD2,TRBV9,TGTGCCAGCAGCCCCCGGGCTAGCGGAAGCGAGCAGTACTTC,CASSPRASGSEQYF
.,TRBJ2-3,TRBD2,TRBV6-2/TRBV6-3,TGTGCCAGCACCCCTGGGCCGACTAGCGTCTTGACGGATACGCAGTATTTT,CASTPGPTSVLTDTQYF
.,TRBJ2-3,TRBD2,TRBV3-1,TGTGCCAGCAGCCAAGTCCTAGGGACTAGCCCCTCCACAGATACGCAGTATTTT,CASSQVLGTSPSTDTQYF
.,TRBJ2-5,.,TRBV7-9,TGTGCCAGCAGCTTAGGATGGGACGAGAGACAAGAGACCCAGTACTTC,CASSLGWDERQETQYF
.,TRBJ2-6,.,TRBV2,TGTGCCAGCACCAACGGACGGGGGCCTGGGGCCAACGTCCTGACTTTC,CASTNGRGPGANVLTF
.,TRBJ2-1,TRBD2,TRBV4-1,TGCGCCAGCAGCCCTGGAGCGGGGGGGCAGTTCTTC,CASSPGAGGQFF
.,TRBJ1-1,TRBD1,TRBV4-1,TGCGCCAGCAGCCTAAAACAGGGGGCGGACACTGAAGCTTTCTTT,CASSLKQGADTEAFF
.,TRBJ2-2,.,TRBV6-4,TGTGCCAGCAGTCAGGGATCGAACACCGGGGAGCTGTTTTTT,CASSQGSNTGELFF
.,TRBJ2-7,TRBD2,TRBV29-1,TGCAGCGTTGAGGCTAGCGGAAACTACGAGCAGTACTTC,CSVEASGNYEQYF
.,TRBJ2-1,TRBD1,TRBV20-1,TGCAGTGCTACCGACGGGACAGGCTACAATGAGCAGTTCTTC,CSATDGTGYNEQFF
once,TRBJ2-3,TRBD2,TRBV5-1,TGCGCCAGCAGCGCCGGGACTAGCGGGAGAGGAGGTTTCGGCACAGATACGCAGTATTTT,CASSAGTSGRGGFGTDTQYF
.,TRBJ2-5,.,TRBV5-5,TGTGCCAGCAGCTTCTGGGGACACTACCAAGAGACCCAGTACTTC,CASSFWGHYQETQYF
.,TRBJ2-3,.,TRBV6-4,TGTGCCAGCAGTGACGGGGGGGCCGTGACAGATACGCAGTATTTT,CASSDGGAVTDTQYF
.,TRBJ2-6,.,TRBV27,TGTGCCAGCAGTTTAATAGCCACAGGGGAAAATTGGGGGGTGGCCAACGTCCTGACTTTC,CASSLIATGENWGVANVLTF
.,TRBJ2-7,.,TRBV29-1,TGCAGCGTTGAAGATCTGGGGGCCAAGGTTCCCTACGAGCAGTACTTC,CSVEDLGAKVPYEQYF
once,TRBJ1-5,.,TRBV6-5,TGTGCCAGCAGTTACATGGGAACCGGTCAGCCCCAGCATTTT,CASSYMGTGQPQHF
.,TRBJ2-5,TRBD2,TRBV30,TGTGCCTGGAGTGTACGAGAGCTGACTAGCGGGAGGCTACGGGAAGAGACCCAGTACTTC,CAWSVRELTSGRLREETQYF
once,TRBJ2-1,TRBD1,TRBV25-1,TGTGCCAGCAGTGAGGACAGGGAAGGATACAATGAGCAGTTCTTC,CASSEDREGYNEQFF
.,TRBJ2-4,TRBD1,TRBV6-2/TRBV6-3,TGTGCCAGCAGTTACTCCTGGACAGGGACAAACATTCAGTACTTC,CASSYSWTGTNIQYF
.,TRBJ2-6,.,TRBV9,TGTGCCAGCAGCGTAGTGGGCGGGAACTCTGGGGCCAACGTCCTGACTTTC,CASSVVGGNSGANVLTF
.,TRBJ2-4,TRBD2,TRBV3-1,TGTGCCAGCAGCCATGCCCGACTAGCGGGGATAGCCAAAAACATTCAGTACTTC,CASSHARLAGIAKNIQYF
.,TRBJ1-2,TRBD1,TRBV4-3,TGCGCCAGCAGCCAAGATGCCACAGGGGCGGAGGACTATGGCTACACCTTC,CASSQDATGAEDYGYTF
.,TRBJ2-1,TRBD2,TRBV27,TGTGCCAGCAAACCGGGACTAGCGGGATACAATGAGCAGTTCTTC,CASKPGLAGYNEQFF
.,TRBJ2-1,TRBD2,TRBV7-8,TGTGCCAGCAGCAACGACGGGACTAGCGGTGGCAATGAGCAGTTCTTC,CASSNDGTSGGNEQFF
.,TRBJ2-3,.,TRBV20-1,TGCAGTGCAAGAGGGGGACTTCATTCCTCTAGCACAGATACGCAGTATTTT,CSARGGLHSSSTDTQYF
.,TRBJ2-5,TRBD1,TRBV11-2,TGTGCCAGCAGCTTAGATTGGGGACAGGTCCAAGAGACCCAGTACTTC,CASSLDWGQVQETQYF
.,TRBJ2-5,.,TRBV3-1,TGTGCCAGCAGCCTAGAGAAGCGGACCACCCAAGAGACCCAGTACTTC,CASSLEKRTTQETQYF
.,TRBJ1-2,.,TRBV12-3/TRBV12-4,TGTGCCAGCAGCCGGACAGCTAACTATGGCTACACCTTC,CASSRTANYGYTF
.,TRBJ2-5,TRBD1,TRBV7-9,TGTGCCAGCAGCCCAATCGACAGGGTTCAAGAGACCCAGTACTTC,CASSPIDRVQETQYF
.,TRBJ2-2,.,TRBV6-2/TRBV6-3,TGTGCCAGCAGTTACTCGACCGAGAACACCGGGGAGCTGTTTTTT,CASSYSTENTGELFF
once,TRBJ2-7,.,TRBV27,TGTGCCAGCAGTTTCCCCGGGAATGGTGAGCAGTACTTC,CASSFPGNGEQYF
.,TRBJ2-2,.,TRBV12-3/TRBV12-4,TGTGCCAGCAGTTTAAAGGCCACCGGGGAGCTGTTTTTT,CASSLKATGELFF
.,TRBJ2-7,TRBD2,TRBV5-1,TGCGCCAGCAGCTTGGACTCCGGGACTAGCGGCTACGAGCAGTACTTC,CASSLDSGTSGYEQYF
.,TRBJ2-7,.,TRBV20-1,TGCAGTGCTAGGGACAGCGTTCGATCCTACGAGCAGTACTTC,CSARDSVRSYEQYF